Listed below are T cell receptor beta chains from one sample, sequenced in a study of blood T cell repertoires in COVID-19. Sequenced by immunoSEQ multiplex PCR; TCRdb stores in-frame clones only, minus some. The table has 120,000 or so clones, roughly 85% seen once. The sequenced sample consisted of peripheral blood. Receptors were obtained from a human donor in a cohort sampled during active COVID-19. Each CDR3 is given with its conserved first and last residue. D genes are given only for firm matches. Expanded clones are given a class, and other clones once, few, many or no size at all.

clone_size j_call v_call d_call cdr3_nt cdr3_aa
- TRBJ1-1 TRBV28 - TGTGCCAGCAGTTCGGTGCCAGGGCGGAACACTGAAGCTTTCTTT CASSSVPGRNTEAFF
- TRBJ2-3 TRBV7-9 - TGTGCCAGCACCAAAGAGGGGTTGGGCCGGCCCACAGATACGCAGTATTTT CASTKEGLGRPTDTQYF
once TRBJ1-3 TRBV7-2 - TGTGCCAGCAGCTTAGGGCGAGGTGGCGGAAACACCATATATTTT CASSLGRGGGNTIYF
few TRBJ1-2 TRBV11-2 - TGTGCCAGCACCCTAGCGGGGGGGGGTCATAACTATGGCTACACCTTC CASTLAGGGHNYGYTF
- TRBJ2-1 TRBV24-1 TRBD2 TGTGCCACCAGTGATTTTGGTGCTAGCGGGGGTGTTGAGCAGTTCTTC CATSDFGASGGVEQFF
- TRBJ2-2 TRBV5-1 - TGCGCCAGCAGCTCTGAGGGTATATCCGGGGAGCTGTTTTTT CASSSEGISGELFF
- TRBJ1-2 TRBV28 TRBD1 TGTGCCAGCAGTTCCGGACAGGGGATTTATGGCTACACCTTC CASSSGQGIYGYTF
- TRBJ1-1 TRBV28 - TGTGCCAGCAGTTATAAATACGGAGGGCGCCGAGATGAAGCTTTCTTT CASSYKYGGRRDEAFF
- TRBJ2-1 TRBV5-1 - TGCGCCAGCAGCTTGAGGCAGGCGAGCTCCTACAATGAGCAGTTCTTC CASSLRQASSYNEQFF
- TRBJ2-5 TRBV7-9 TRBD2 TGTGCCAGCAGCCATAGCGGGGGCAGGGAGACCCAGTACTTC CASSHSGGRETQYF
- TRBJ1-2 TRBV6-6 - TGTGCCAGCAGTCCCGGGGAGAAAAGCTACACCTTC CASSPGEKSYTF
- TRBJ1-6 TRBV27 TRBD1 TGTGCCAGTCGGACAGGGTTCGATAATTCACCCCTCCACTTT CASRTGFDNSPLHF
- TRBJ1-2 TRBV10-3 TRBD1 TGTGCCATCAGTGAGGGGGGGATACGACAGGGAAGGGCCTATGGCTACACCTTC CAISEGGIRQGRAYGYTF
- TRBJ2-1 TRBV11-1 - TGTGCCAGCAGCTTAGCGGACTCTTCTTACAATGAGCAGTTCTTC CASSLADSSYNEQFF
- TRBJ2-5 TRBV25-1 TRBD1 TGTGCCAGCAGTGACCCTACAGGGGCCCAAGAGACTCAGTACTTC CASSDPTGAQETQYF
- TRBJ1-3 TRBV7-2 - TGTGCCAGCAGCTTAGACAAATCTGGAAACACCATATATTTT CASSLDKSGNTIYF
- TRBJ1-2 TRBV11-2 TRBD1 TGTGCCAGCAGCTTAGTCGACAGGGCCTATGGCTACACCTTC CASSLVDRAYGYTF
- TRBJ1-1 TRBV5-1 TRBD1 TGCGCCAGCAGCTCTCGACAGGGGAACACTGAAGCTTTCTTT CASSSRQGNTEAFF
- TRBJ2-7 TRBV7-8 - TGTGCCAGCAGCTTAGGCCGGACAGATCCCTACGAGCAGTACTTC CASSLGRTDPYEQYF
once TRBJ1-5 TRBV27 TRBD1 TGTGCCAGCAGCCAGGGACAGGGGTTTATCCAGCCCCAGCATTTT CASSQGQGFIQPQHF
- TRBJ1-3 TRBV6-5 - TGTGCCAGCAGACTCGGGGGCTCTGGAAACACCATATATTTT CASRLGGSGNTIYF
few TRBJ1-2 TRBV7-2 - TGTGCCAGCAGTGGGCAGCCCGTTCGTGGCTACACCTTC CASSGQPVRGYTF
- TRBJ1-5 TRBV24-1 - TGTGCCACCAGTAACTCTAGAGGGTACGGCAATCAGCCCCAGCATTTT CATSNSRGYGNQPQHF
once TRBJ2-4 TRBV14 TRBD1 TGTGCCAGCAGCCAAGGACAGGGCGCAAACATTCAGTACTTC CASSQGQGANIQYF
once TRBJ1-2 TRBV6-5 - TGTGCCAGCAGTTCCCGGGATGGAAACTATGGCTACACCTTC CASSSRDGNYGYTF
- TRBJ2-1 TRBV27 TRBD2 TGTGCCAGCAGTACCCCACCGGGACTAGCGGGAGGCGCCGGCGACAATGAGCAGTTCTTC CASSTPPGLAGGAGDNEQFF
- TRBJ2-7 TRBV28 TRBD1 TGTGCCAGCAGTTTGCTCCGGGACAGGGAGTACTTC CASSLLRDREYF
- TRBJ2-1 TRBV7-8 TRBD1 TGTGCCAGCAGCTTGTTCAGACAGGGGGGGTACAATGAGCAGTTCTTC CASSLFRQGGYNEQFF
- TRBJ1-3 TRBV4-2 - TGTGCCAGCAGCCAAGACAGTAGGGGGAACACCATATATTTT CASSQDSRGNTIYF
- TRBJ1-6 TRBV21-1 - TGTGCCAGCAGCACTCAAACAGGGTGTCATAATTCACCCCTCCACTTT CASSTQTGCHNSPLHF
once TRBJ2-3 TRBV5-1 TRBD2 TGCGCCAGCAGCTTAGGACTAGCGGGAGGGCCTGTAGGAGATACGCAGTATTTT CASSLGLAGGPVGDTQYF
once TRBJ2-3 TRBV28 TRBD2 TGTGCCAGCCATAGCGGGGAACGCACAGATACGCAGTATTTT CASHSGERTDTQYF
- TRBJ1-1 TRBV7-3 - TGTGCCAGCAGCGTCCAACAGGGCACTGAAGCTTTCTTT CASSVQQGTEAFF
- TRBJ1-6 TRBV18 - TGTGCCAGCTCACCAAGACAGGAGTTCTCCAATTCACCCCTCCACTTT CASSPRQEFSNSPLHF
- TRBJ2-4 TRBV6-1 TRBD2 TGTGCCAGCAGTGAGGGGGGGGCCAAAAACATTCAGTACTTC CASSEGGAKNIQYF
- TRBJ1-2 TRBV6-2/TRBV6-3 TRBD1 TGTGCCAGCAGTCCCTCACAGGGGGCACTCGGTGGCTACACCTTC CASSPSQGALGGYTF
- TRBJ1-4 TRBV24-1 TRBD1 TGTGCCACCAGTGATTCGACAGGGGCTGAAAAACTGTTTTTT CATSDSTGAEKLFF
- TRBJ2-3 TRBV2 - TGTGCCAGCAGTGTGAGCAGGAGCACAGATACGCAGTATTTT CASSVSRSTDTQYF
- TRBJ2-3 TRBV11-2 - TGTGCCAGCAGGGGGGCCGGGACACTGAGCACAGATACGCAGTATTTT CASRGAGTLSTDTQYF
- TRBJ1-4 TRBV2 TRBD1 TGTGCCAGCAGTGAATCGGGACAGAATCATGAAAAACTGTTTTTT CASSESGQNHEKLFF
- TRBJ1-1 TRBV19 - TGTGCCAGTTCGACAAGGAACACTGAAGCTTTCTTT CASSTRNTEAFF
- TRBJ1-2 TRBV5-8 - TGTGCCAGCAGCGGACAAGGGGGTAGCTATGGCTACACCTTC CASSGQGGSYGYTF
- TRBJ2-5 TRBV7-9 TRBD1 TGTGCCAGCAGCTTATGGTTGGGGGACAGGCAAGAGACCCAGTACTTC CASSLWLGDRQETQYF
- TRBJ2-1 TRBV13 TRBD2 TGTGCCAGCAGCTCCTCCGGGACTAGCGGCTACAATGAGCAGTTCTTC CASSSSGTSGYNEQFF
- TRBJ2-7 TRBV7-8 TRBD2 TGTGCCAGCAGCTTAGCGGGAGGGACCCACGAGCAGTACTTC CASSLAGGTHEQYF
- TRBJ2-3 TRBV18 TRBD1 TGTGCCAGCTCACCGGGACAGGCCCCTACAGATACGCAGTATTTT CASSPGQAPTDTQYF
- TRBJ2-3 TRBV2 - TGTGCCAGCAGCTACTCCACAGATACGCAGTATTTT CASSYSTDTQYF
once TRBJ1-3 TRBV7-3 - TGTGCCAGCAGCTTAAATTCCCACTCTGGAAACACCATATATTTT CASSLNSHSGNTIYF